This T cell receptor beta chain appears in the sequencing data of a study of T cell changes during pregnancy in multiple sclerosis. The method was immunoSEQ multiplex PCR; TCRdb's version includes in-frame clones alone and lacks a portion of them. In the table there are about 110,000 clones, about 90% of which are singletons. The origin of this receptor is a female donor with multiple sclerosis, enrolled in a pregnancy study. The source was peripheral blood, collected before pregnancy.

Here the CDR3 reads CATSISKTSGNLAKNIQYF. Written as DNA, the CDR3 is TGTGCCACCAGCATTTCTAAGACTAGCGGGAATCTAGCCAAAAACATTCAGTACTTC. The J gene is TRBJ2-4, the V gene TRBV15; 11 bases are a match to TRBD2. CDR1 and CDR2 from the germline V gene are LNHNV and YYDKDF (reference sequence). The CDR3 length is 19 residues. The junction had 11 bases not matched to a gene; V was cut back by 4 bases and J by 0 bases.